The 25 T cell receptor beta chains given below trace back to one sample, sequenced in a study of CD8 T cells in ankylosing spondylitis. A single record per CDR3 protein comes from TCRdb applying MiXCR to the 5' RACE reads. This sample yields fewer than 400,000 distinct CDR3 sequences, of which around 8% are seen a single time; 13% to 15% belongs to the top ten. Study-level points and caveats: A TCR beta motif of eight or nine highly homologous variants seemed to mark ankylosing spondylitis blood.

No antigens are known for them. The specimen sequenced was blood, either unsorted or a sorted T cell fraction (not recorded which). Receptors originate from a male donor with ankylosing spondylitis.

The chain uses TRBV7-6 and TRBJ2-5, with TRBD1 matching 7 bases. The CDR3 runs to 16 residues. Germline trimming cut 5 bases from V and 3 bases from J; bases unmatched to any gene: 12. Germline V CDR1 and CDR2: SGHVS, FNYEAQ. The CDR3 spells CASSQQMRTGEETQYF. The CDR3 region has the DNA TGTGCCAGCAGCCAACAAATGAGGACAGGCGAAGAGACCCAGTACTTC.

Many counts were recorded for this clonotype. The junction departs from germline at one end; a sequencing error may be responsible. This chain links TRBV7-7 with TRBJ2-2; 9 bases are shared with TRBD1. The length of the CDR3 is 14 residues. CDR1 and CDR2 (germline): SSHAT, FNYEAQ (reference sequence). Here the CDR3 reads CASSLRDREGELFF. The CDR3 DNA is TGTGCTAGCAGTCTCCGGGACAGGGAGGGGGAGCTGTTTTTT.

The chain employs TRBV5-1 and TRBJ2-1, with 13 bases aligning to TRBD2. This CDR3 has 15 residues. Germline lookup yields CDR1 SGHRS and CDR2 YFSETQ. V trimming: 7 bases; J trimming: 7 bases; junction bases outside the gene matches: 8. CDR3 nucleotides: TGCGCCAGCTTTGGACTAGCGGGAGCTGGTAATGAGCAGTTCTTC. Protein: CASFGLAGAGNEQFF.

This clonotype has more than one count but fewer than ten. The chain couples TRBV7-3 to TRBJ2-5, with D unclear. The CDR3 loop spans 13 amino acids. CDR1 is SGHTA and CDR2 is FQGTGA in the germline V gene. The germline V and J ends were trimmed by 5 bases and 1 base, with 8 bases remaining between them. The CDR3 here is CASSPSVQETQYF. Written as DNA, the CDR3 is TGTGCCAGCAGCCCCAGCGTCCAAGAGACCCAGTACTTC. Supplemented by reference TRBV7-3 and TRBJ2-5, the full variable domain reads GAGVSQTPSNKVTEKGKYVELRCDPISGHTALYWYRQSLGQGPEFLIYFQGTGAADDSGLPNDRFFAVRPEGSVSTLKIQRTERGDSAVYLCASSPSVQETQYFGPGTRLLVL.

This clonotype was found a few times. At one boundary the junction diverges from the germline segment, which might be a read error. This chain links TRBV3-1 with TRBJ1-1; D gene unclear. The CDR3 totals 13 residues. CDR1 and CDR2 from the germline V gene are LGHDT and YNNKEL (reference sequence). This CDR3 reads CASNQGKDTEAFF. The CDR3 DNA sequence: TGTGCCAGCAACCAAGGGAAGGACACTGAAGCTTTCTTT.

The V gene is TRBV15, the J gene TRBJ1-4; TRBD1 agrees at 12 bases. Per the germline V gene, CDR1 is LNHNV and CDR2 is YYDKDF (reference sequence). The CDR3 sequence is 18 residues long. Losses at the gene ends were 2 bases for V and 6 bases for J; bases not matched to a gene: 10. In DNA, the CDR3 is TGTGCCACCAGCAGAAGTCCGGGACAGGGGGCGGTTTATGAAAAACTGTTTTTT. Amino acids: CATSRSPGQGAVYEKLFF.

This clonotype came up a few times. The rearrangement links TRBV7-2 to TRBJ1-2; no clear D. The CDR3 has 13 amino acids. Trimming cost V 5 bases and J 4 bases, with 11 bases left between them. Germline-derived CDR1 and CDR2 are SGHTA and FQGNSA. CDR3 nucleotide sequence: TGTGCCAGCAGCCTATCGAGCCGCTATGGCTACACCTTC. Its translation is CASSLSSRYGYTF.

This clonotype has just a few counts. This chain connects TRBV6-1 to TRBJ2-7; 9 positions agree with TRBD2. J was trimmed by 4 bases and V by 6 bases; bases with no gene match: 10. This CDR3 spans 15 amino acids. Germline V gene lookup returns CDR1 MNHNS and CDR2 SASEGT. CDR3 region: CASRRASGNQYEQYF. The CDR3 nucleotides are TGTGCCAGCAGACGGGCTAGCGGGAACCAATACGAGCAGTACTTC.

This clonotype occurred a few times. The chain is built from TRBV14 and TRBJ2-1; perhaps TRBD1 as D (6 bases). The CDR3 contains 15 residues. CDR1 is SGHDN, CDR2 FVKESK, per germline. Trimming stripped 6 bases from V and 4 bases from J, with 16 bases between. CDR3 nucleotide sequence: TGTGCCAGCAGACTGCACGGGACAAATTACAATGAGCAGTTCTTC. It codes for CASRLHGTNYNEQFF.

This clonotype was found a few times. The chain combines TRBV5-6 with TRBJ2-2, with D perhaps given as TRBD1 or TRBD2 (6 bases each). CDR1 SGHDT and CDR2 YYEEEE come from the germline V gene. This CDR3 is built from 15 residues. The V end was cut by 2 bases, the J end by 5 bases, with 13 bases between. This CDR3 is CASSFISGATGELFF. For the CDR3, the DNA is TGTGCCAGCAGCTTCATATCGGGGGCAACCGGGGAGCTGTTTTTT.

This clonotype came up many times. The rearrangement links TRBV4-1 to TRBJ2-5, with TRBD1 matching 7 bases. Germline V gene sequence: CDR1 MGHRA, CDR2 YSYEKL. Losses at the gene ends were 4 bases for V and 4 bases for J; bases not matched to a gene: 15. The CDR3 has 17 residues. This chain's CDR3 is CASSRDRVRTPGETQYF. The CDR3, as DNA: TGCGCCAGCAGCCGAGACAGGGTACGCACCCCCGGAGAGACCCAGTACTTC.

This clonotype was detected a few times. This sequence joins TRBV6-2 or TRBV6-3 and TRBJ2-3; no definite D call. The germline V gene encodes CDR1 MNHEY and CDR2 SVGEGT. Trimming took off 7 bases at V and 2 bases at J, with 31 bases between the two ends. The CDR3 consists of 20 residues. CDR3 sequence: CASIIYSRGLTREATDTQYF. CDR3 DNA: TGTGCCAGCATTATCTACTCCCGCGGATTGACTCGAGAGGCCACAGATACGCAGTATTTT.

A few counts support this clonotype. The genes are TRBV25-1 and TRBJ1-2; possibly TRBD1 for D (6 bases). CDR1 MGHDK and CDR2 SYGVNS come from the germline V gene. Trimming cost V 4 bases and J 4 bases, with 13 bases left between them. The length of the CDR3 is 14 residues. The CDR3 is CASSVSGQSYGYTF. CDR3 nucleotides: TGTGCCAGCAGTGTCTCGGGACAAAGCTATGGCTACACCTTC.

This clonotype occurred a few times. The chain carries TRBV4-1 and TRBJ2-2; D remains unclear. The ends were cut back, 0 bases at V and 0 bases at J, with 14 bases in the middle. Germline CDR1 and CDR2: MGHRA and YSYEKL. The CDR3 contains 18 residues. The CDR3 reads CASSQDLLAKTNTGELFF. The CDR3, as DNA: TGCGCCAGCAGCCAAGATCTTTTAGCTAAAACGAACACCGGGGAGCTGTTTTTT.

This clonotype has a count of ten or more. The genes are TRBV20-1 and TRBJ2-7; maybe TRBD2 (6 bases). V was pared by 6 bases and J by 2 bases, with 14 bases between. From germline, CDR1 is DFQATT and CDR2 SNEGSKA (reference sequence). This CDR3 is built from 13 residues. The chain's CDR3 is CSARDGPTYEQYF. Written as DNA, the CDR3 is TGCAGTGCGCGGGACGGGCCAACCTACGAGCAGTACTTC.

This clonotype was counted only a few times. This chain joins TRBV18 and TRBJ2-1; TRBD1 matches 9 bases. CDR3 size: 15 residues. After removal of 4 bases from V and 3 bases from J, the junction contained 4 bases not matched to a gene. The germline CDR1 and CDR2 sequences are KGHSH and LQKENI. As DNA, the CDR3 is TGTGCCAGCTCACTTACAGGGGGCTTCTACAATGAGCAGTTCTTC. Encoded protein: CASSLTGGFYNEQFF.

The chain joins TRBV7-6 to TRBJ1-2, with 10 bases aligning to TRBD1. Germline assignment: CDR1 SGHVS and CDR2 FNYEAQ. Trimming cost V 1 base and J 4 bases; bases outside gene matches: 9. This CDR3 region has 17 residues. The CDR3 DNA reads TGTGCCAGCAGCTTAGAGGGTTCGTGGACAGGGGGCTATGGCTACACCTTC. It yields the protein CASSLEGSWTGGYGYTF.

This clonotype has a handful of counts. The chain has TRBV10-1 and TRBJ2-2; D perhaps matches TRBD1 (6 bases). Germline assignment: CDR1 WNHNN and CDR2 SYGVQD (reference sequence). Trimming removed 5 bases at V and 5 bases at J, with 9 bases between. The CDR3 is 13 residues long. In nucleotides, the CDR3 is TGCGCCAGCAGTAAACAGGGTACCGGGGAGCTGTTTTTT. It yields the protein CASSKQGTGELFF.

CDR3 residues: CASSSTPRLEGRVEKLFF. The CDR3 DNA reads TGTGCCAGCAGCTCCACGCCACGGCTCGAGGGGCGCGTTGAAAAACTGTTTTTT. The rearrangement joins TRBV11-2 to TRBJ1-4, with D possibly TRBD1 on 5 matching bases. From germline, CDR1 is SGHAT and CDR2 FQNNGV. V lost 4 bases and J lost 7, with 25 bases in between. This CDR3 has 18 residues. Variable domain in full (rest from reference TRBV11-2 and TRBJ1-4): EAGVAQSPRYKIIEKRQSVAFWCNPISGHATLYWYQQILGQGPKLLIQFQNNGVVDDSQLPKDRFSAERLKGVDSTLKIQPAKLEDSAVYLCASSSTPRLEGRVEKLFFGSGTQLSVL.

This clonotype was seen a handful of times. This chain uses TRBV10-3 with TRBJ2-7; possible D gene TRBD1, 6 bases. Germline assignment: CDR1 ENHRY and CDR2 SYGVKD. The CDR3 sequence is 13 residues long. V was clipped by 3 bases and J by 4 bases, with 10 bases between them. For the CDR3, the DNA is TGTGCCATCAGTGAACGGACAGCGTACGAGCAGTACTTC. It encodes CAISERTAYEQYF.

The chain joins TRBV7-8 to TRBJ2-7; 7 bases fit TRBD2. This CDR3 has 13 residues. V lost 7 bases to trimming and J lost 6 bases; unmatched junction nucleotides: 9. CDR1 is SGHVS and CDR2 is FQNEAQ in the germline V gene. CDR3 in DNA: TGTGCCAGCACCGACAAGGGGAGGGGCGAGCAGTACTTC. It translates to CASTDKGRGEQYF.

The V gene is TRBV4-3, the J gene TRBJ2-1, with 8 bases that match TRBD2. Germline V gene sequence: CDR1 LGHNA, CDR2 YSLEER. This CDR3 region has 15 residues. Losses at the gene ends were 3 bases for V and 4 bases for J; bases not matched to a gene: 5. In DNA form, the CDR3 reads TGCGCCAGCAGCCATTTTAGCGGGGATTACAATGAGCAGTTCTTC. Its translation: CASSHFSGDYNEQFF.

This clonotype came up many times. The chain combines TRBV5-4 with TRBJ2-1; the match to TRBD1 covers 7 bases. This CDR3 has 14 amino acids. The trim removed 0 bases at V and 5 bases at J, leaving 2 bases unmatched. CDR1 is SGHNT, CDR2 YYREEE, per germline (reference sequence). The CDR3 DNA is TGTGCCAGCAGCTTGGCAGACAGGGACAATGAGCAGTTCTTC. Its translation: CASSLADRDNEQFF. Full variable domain (remainder filled in from reference TRBV5-4 and TRBJ2-1): ETGVTQSPTHLIKTRGQQVTLRCSSQSGHNTVSWYQQALGQGPQFIFQYYREEENGRGNFPPRFSGLQFPNYSSELNVNALELDDSALYLCASSLADRDNEQFFGPGTRLTVL.

There are a few counts of this clonotype. The rearrangement joins TRBV7-9 to TRBJ1-2; D gene uncertain. The CDR3 runs to 14 residues. V lost 8 bases to trimming and J lost 6 bases, with 19 bases between them. Looked up from germline, CDR1 is SEHNR and CDR2 is FQNEAQ (reference sequence). CDR3 sequence: CASRNTAKRDGYTF. The CDR3 DNA sequence: TGTGCCAGCCGAAATACAGCCAAGAGAGATGGCTACACCTTC. Filled out from reference TRBV7-9 and TRBJ1-2, the complete variable domain reads DTGVSQNPRHKITKRGQNVTFRCDPISEHNRLYWYRQTLGQGPEFLTYFQNEAQLEKSRLLSDRFSAERPKGSFSTLEIQRTEQGDSAMYLCASRNTAKRDGYTFGSGTRLTVV.

The chain uses TRBV30 and TRBJ2-3; 10 bases are a match to TRBD2. V was clipped by 1 base and J by 4 bases; unmatched bases: 5. Germline CDR1 and CDR2: GTSNPN and SVGIG (reference sequence). The CDR3 is made up of 15 amino acids. Written as DNA, the CDR3 is TGTGCCTGGAGTGGCCTAGCGGGAGTTCCAGATACGCAGTATTTT. Its translation: CAWSGLAGVPDTQYF. Supplemented by reference TRBV30 and TRBJ2-3, the full variable domain reads SQTIHQWPATLVQPVGSPLSLECTVEGTSNPNLYWYRQAAGRGLQLLFYSVGIGQISSEVPQNLSASRPQDRQFILSSKKLLLSDSGFYLCAWSGLAGVPDTQYFGPGTRLTVL.